Listed here are 20 T cell receptor beta chains from one sample, sequenced in a study of beta chain features in type 1 diabetes. Since all of the isolated RNA was reverse transcribed, expressed TCRB transcripts were what got sequenced. Produced via immunoSEQ multiplex PCR; TCRdb's table is partial and in-frame only. The data show hundreds of thousands of clones, roughly 15% seen once. Material: naive CD4+ T cells from blood. These receptors came from a woman younger than 35 in good health.

The gene calls are TRBV7-9 and TRBJ2-7; perhaps TRBD2 as D (6 bases). Germline V gene data show CDR1 as SEHNR and CDR2 as FQNEAQ (reference sequence). The CDR3 runs 15 residues. The V end was cut by 0 bases, the J end by 2 bases, with 11 bases between. The CDR3 protein is CASSLALGSAYEQYF. CDR3 sequence (DNA): TGTGCCAGCAGCTTAGCTCTCGGGAGCGCCTACGAGCAGTACTTC.

This clone turned up a few times. V gene TRBV7-2 combines with J gene TRBJ1-5, with a weak D call TRBD1 (5 bases). The germline gives CDR1 SGHTA, CDR2 FQGNSA. V shed 1 base and J shed 10 bases, with 14 bases lying between them. CDR3 size: 14 residues. Here the CDR3 reads CASSLGARTTPQHF. The CDR3 nucleotides read TGTGCCAGCAGCTTAGGAGCCCGGACAACCCCCCAGCATTTT.

V usage is TRBV21-1 and J usage is TRBJ2-3; TRBD2 is the table's D call, not checked against the DNA. TRBV21-1 corresponds to a pseudogene. The CDR3 has 19 amino acids. The CDR3 loop reads CASSRQREGRSYPTDTQYF. The CDR3 DNA follows: TGTGCCAGCAGCAGGCAGCGGGAGGGCCGGTCATATCCAACAGATACGCAGTATTTT.

This clone has just a few counts. The chain links TRBV20-1 to TRBJ2-4; a possible D gene is TRBD1 (5 bases). Germline V lookup: CDR1 DFQATT, CDR2 SNEGSKA (reference sequence). The CDR3 loop spans 11 amino acids. V shed 6 bases and J shed 11 bases, with 14 bases lying between them. The CDR3 DNA sequence: TGCAGTGCGACCCGGCTGGGGCTTCAGTACTTC. Its translation is CSATRLGLQYF.

This clone was counted between two and nine times. The gene calls are TRBV18 and TRBJ1-5; 7 bases are a match to TRBD1. V dropped 3 bases and J dropped 8; count of bases not matched to a gene: 10. The CDR3 runs to 15 residues. Germline-derived CDR1 and CDR2 are KGHSH and LQKENI. CDR3 sequence reads: CASSPHAAQGEPQHF. In nucleotides, the CDR3 is TGTGCCAGCTCACCCCACGCTGCCCAGGGGGAGCCCCAGCATTTT.

The rearrangement links TRBV5-4 to TRBJ2-3; D remains ambiguous. Germline CDR1 is SGHNT and CDR2 is YYREEE (reference sequence). Deletions cut 4 bases from V and 4 bases from J, with 16 bases between. CDR3 length equals 15 residues. The CDR3 nucleotides are TGTGCCAGCAGCGCGGTAGGGTCTTTCGCAGATACGCAGTATTTT. This translates into CASSAVGSFADTQYF.

Notes on this clone: The sample carries other DNA sequences with the same CDR3. This rearrangement joins TRBV5-1 to TRBJ2-2; D remains unclear. V dropped 3 bases and J dropped 4 bases, with 10 bases sitting between them. Germline assignment: CDR1 SGHRS and CDR2 YFSETQ. CDR3 length equals 14 residues. The CDR3 sequence is CASSSRASTGELFF. The CDR3 DNA reads TGCGCCAGCAGCTCTCGCGCTTCCACCGGGGAGCTGTTTTTT.

V is TRBV18 and J is TRBJ1-2; D gene ambiguous. V gave up 5 bases and J gave up 1 base, with 17 bases separating them. This CDR3 region has 16 residues. Germline V gene sequence: CDR1 KGHSH, CDR2 LQKENI. The CDR3: CASSGGSLRDNYGYTF. The CDR3 nucleotides are TGTGCCAGCTCAGGCGGCAGCTTACGAGATAACTATGGCTACACCTTC.

This chain connects TRBV28 to TRBJ2-1; no clear D gene. CDR1 is MDHEN and CDR2 is SYDVKM in the germline V gene. CDR3 length equals 12 residues. V was pared by 2 bases and J by 10 bases, with 9 bases between. This chain's CDR3 is CASSLIHGEQFF. CDR3 coding DNA: TGTGCCAGCAGTTTAATCCATGGGGAGCAGTTCTTC.

The chain has TRBV10-3 and TRBJ2-4; 11 nucleotides align to TRBD2. Germline loops: CDR1 ENHRY, CDR2 SYGVKD. After removal of 11 bases from V and 8 bases from J, the junction contained 11 bases not matched to a gene. The CDR3 sequence is 14 residues long. CDR3 nucleotide sequence: TGTGCCGCTACTAGCGGGAGAAGGTCGGACATTCAGTACTTC. Translating it yields CAATSGRRSDIQYF.

The chain uses TRBV5-6 and TRBJ2-5; 7 bases map to TRBD2. Judging by the DNA end, TRBJ2-7 fits better; the J call may be wrong. The CDR3 length is 14 residues. The V gene's germline CDR1 is SGHDT and CDR2 YYEEEE. Here the CDR3 reads CASRRGLGRYEQYF. CDR3 DNA: TGTGCCAGCAGACGCGGACTAGGCCGTTACGAGCAGTACTTC.

V and J are TRBV5-5 and TRBJ2-7; 7 bases agree with TRBD1. CDR1 is SGHKS, CDR2 YYEKEE, per germline (reference sequence). The CDR3 sequence is 14 residues long. V trimming: 4 bases; J trimming: 3 bases; junction bases outside the gene matches: 7. CDR3: CASSSSGQSYEQYF. In nucleotides, the CDR3 is TGTGCCAGCAGCAGTTCGGGACAGAGCTACGAGCAGTACTTC.

Here the CDR3 DNA reads TGTGCCAGCTCACTGCGAGGACAGGTTAGCTACGAGCAGTACTTC. This translates into CASSLRGQVSYEQYF. The chain recombines TRBV18 with TRBJ2-7; TRBD1 aligns across 7 bases. Germline V lookup: CDR1 KGHSH, CDR2 LQKENI. With V trimmed by 4 bases and J by 3 bases, 9 bases remained unmatched. The CDR3 runs to 15 residues. The full variable domain, in which reference TRBV18 and TRBJ2-7 provide the parts outside the CDR3, is NAGVMQNPRHLVRRRGQEARLRCSPMKGHSHVYWYRQLPEEGLKFMVYLQKENIIDESGMPKERFSAEFPKEGPSILRIQQVVRGDSAAYFCASSLRGQVSYEQYFGPGTRLTVT.

In its sample, this clone was seen a few times. The rearrangement uses TRBV27 and TRBJ1-1; D is uncertain. The CDR3 length is 14 residues. Trimming left V 2 bases short and J 1 base short, with 8 bases between. Germline CDR1 and CDR2: MNHEY and SMNVEV (reference sequence). CDR3 DNA sequence: TGTGCCAGCAGTTTAAGTCCAGCGAACACTGAAGCTTTCTTT. Translating it yields CASSLSPANTEAFF.

This clone was seen a handful of times. The junction departs from germline at one end; a sequencing error may be responsible. The genes are TRBV27 and TRBJ2-1; the D is unclear. This CDR3 is 14 amino acids long. The germline V gene has CDR1 MNHEY and CDR2 SMNVEV (reference sequence). DNA for the CDR3: TGTGCCAGCAGTATATCCCCTGGTAACAATGAGCAGTTCTTC. Translating it yields CASSISPGNNEQFF.

This clone was detected only a few times. The chain has TRBV19 and TRBJ2-1; 10 bases line up with TRBD2. This CDR3 spans 15 amino acids. The V gene's germline CDR1 is LNHDA and CDR2 SQIVND (reference sequence). The junction had 7 bases not matched to a gene; V was cut back by 2 bases and J by 9 bases. The CDR3 protein is CASSILAGDRPEQFF. Written as DNA, the CDR3 is TGTGCCAGTAGTATACTAGCGGGAGACCGCCCTGAGCAGTTCTTC.

This clone was found a few times. The genes are TRBV5-1 and TRBJ2-2; the match to TRBD2 covers 9 bases. The CDR3 contains 15 residues. Germline V CDR1 and CDR2: SGHRS, YFSETQ. With V trimmed by 3 bases and J by 5 bases, 5 bases remained unmatched. The DNA of the CDR3 is TGCGCCAGCAGCTATAGCGGGAGTGGAACCGGGGAGCTGTTTTTT. It specifies CASSYSGSGTGELFF. The variable domain in full, with the rest retrieved from reference TRBV5-1 and TRBJ2-2, is KAGVTQTPRYLIKTRGQQVTLSCSPISGHRSVSWYQQTPGQGLQFLFEYFSETQRNKGNFPGRFSGRQFSNSRSEMNVSTLELGDSALYLCASSYSGSGTGELFFGEGSRLTVL.

The chain couples TRBV6-6 to TRBJ2-7; 8 nucleotides match TRBD2. With 5 bases clipped from V and 5 bases from J, the junction kept 14 bases outside the gene matches. Germline CDR1 MNHNY, CDR2 SVGAGI (reference sequence). This CDR3 spans 16 amino acids. CDR3 DNA: TGTGCCAGCAGTCCAGGGCCGGGACTAGGGATCCACGAGCAGTACTTC. Its translation is CASSPGPGLGIHEQYF.

The chain combines TRBV2 with TRBJ2-1; D might be TRBD2 (6 bases). The CDR3 is made up of 15 amino acids. Trimming cost V 6 bases and J 7 bases, with 19 bases left between them. The germline V gene encodes CDR1 SNHLY and CDR2 FYNNEI. The CDR3 loop is CASRVERERGNEQFF. Here the CDR3 DNA reads TGTGCCAGCAGAGTTGAACGGGAGAGGGGTAATGAGCAGTTCTTC.

This clone was counted between two and nine times. This sequence joins TRBV2 and TRBJ2-1; TRBD2 agrees at 7 bases. Germline V gene sequence: CDR1 SNHLY, CDR2 FYNNEI. This CDR3 spans 13 amino acids. Trimming took 7 bases from V and 4 from J; bases not matched to a gene: 4. CDR3 sequence (DNA): TGTGCCAGCAAACTAGCGCCTTACAATGAGCAGTTCTTC. This gives the protein CASKLAPYNEQFF.